This TCR beta chain was identified during a study of long-term antiretroviral therapy in people with HIV. Held in samples before DNA extraction were roughly 0.95-10 million cryopreserved PBMC. Germline V gives CDR1 SNHLY, CDR2 FYNNEI. The length of the CDR3 is 15 residues. The ends were cut back, 6 bases at V and 12 bases at J, with 23 bases in the middle. Run at survey level, the immunoSEQ assay was version v3.0. Per sample, sequencing targeted about 40,000-50,000 T-cell genomes. Profiling relied on immunoSEQ multiplex PCR, and the TCRdb table lists in-frame clones only, not all of them. The table lists tens of thousands of clones, over 75% of them singletons. This clone appeared a few times. Its antigen is unknown. Study results and limitations: In HIV, the repertoires covered a tighter span of CDR3 lengths than in controls.

The V call is TRBV2, the J call TRBJ1-4; D gene unclear. The TCR comes from a middle-aged man with HIV. Sequencing used unsorted PBMCs, obtained 2 years after starting antiretroviral therapy. DNA for the CDR3: TGTGCCAGCAGCCAACGGACCGGTTACATTAAGGAACTGTTTTTT. Its protein is CASSQRTGYIKELFF. Looking up the rest from reference TRBV2 and TRBJ1-4 gives the full variable domain: EPEVTQTPSHQVTQMGQEVILRCVPISNHLYFYWYRQILGQKVEFLVSFYNNEISEKSEIFDDQFSVERPDGSNFTLKIRSTKLEDSAMYFCASSQRTGYIKELFFGSGTQLSVL.